This TCR beta chain was profiled in a study of cytomegalovirus exposure and HLA in healthy donors. Germline CDR1 MNHEY, CDR2 SVGAGI. The V gene lost 6 bases and the J gene lost 3 bases, with 17 bases spanning the gap. The CDR3 spans 15 residues. Primers included in the PCR were 60 Vbeta and 13 Jbeta primers. Sequencing was performed with immunoSEQ multiplex PCR; in TCRdb, only in-frame clones are kept and a portion is missing. The sample includes around 53,000 clones, approximately 70% of them seen just once. Overall study findings and caveats: Apparent HLA restriction characterized most CMV-associated TCR beta chains in a later analysis. Many donors carried some public TCRs, although rarity characterized most TCR sequences.

Donors counted as nominally healthy when sampled, yet unrecorded immune exposures were likely. Points on this clone: Its cognate antigen is unknown.

V gene TRBV6-5 combines with J gene TRBJ1-2; no reliable D call. The receptor was derived from a man aged 18 to 29 in good health and CMV-seronegative. Material for sequencing was PBMCs. The chain's CDR3 is CASSQKLTGDYGYTF. In DNA form, the CDR3 reads TGTGCCAGCAGCCAGAAATTGACGGGAGACTATGGCTACACCTTC.